These 11 T cell receptor beta chains share one sample of origin, sequenced in a study of regulatory T cells in long-lasting Graves disease. Combining iRepertoire HTBI primers with Arm-PCR of CDR3 regions, the authors built TCR beta libraries. Each CDR3 protein gets one entry after TCRdb re-called the multiplex PCR reads with MiXCR. The repertoire holds some 330,000 distinct CDR3 sequences, roughly 25% seen once, with roughly a quarter in the top ten. Time point in this sample: persistent/refractory GD, antithyroid drugs over 5 years with positive TRAb. The TCR library was prepared using RNA isolated from PBMCs. Source: peripheral blood mononuclear cells (PBMCs), taken when the disease was refractory, from a patient treated with antithyroid drugs. These TCRs come from a middle-aged woman with Graves disease.

The chain has TRBV7-9 and TRBJ2-1; no clear D. V lost 5 bases and J 2 bases, leaving 7 bases between the germline ends. The CDR3 spans 13 residues. Germline CDR1 reads SEHNR; CDR2 reads FQNEAQ (reference sequence). The CDR3 sequence is CASSRSTYNEQFF. The CDR3 nucleotides read TGTGCCAGCAGCCGATCAACCTACAATGAGCAGTTCTTC.

The J gene is TRBJ1-6, the V gene TRBV30, with D possibly matching TRBD1 (6 bases). Germline loops: CDR1 GTSNPN, CDR2 SVGIG (reference sequence). V lost 2 bases, J lost 7 bases, and 12 bases lay in between. CDR3 size: 14 residues. The CDR3 reads CAWSLGQPNSPLHF. As DNA, the CDR3 is TGTGCCTGGAGTCTTGGACAGCCAAATTCACCCCTCCACTTT.

In this sample, this clonotype turned up once. One end of the junction varies from germline; a read error may be responsible. J is TRBJ2-4 and V is TRBV4-1, with D unresolved. CDR1 MGHRA and CDR2 YSYEKL come from the germline V gene. This CDR3 region has 11 residues. CDR3 region: CASSQGPTKNF. The CDR3 DNA sequence: TGCGCCAGCAGCCAAGGTCCCACAAAGAACTTC.

The table lists this clonotype with a few counts. V is TRBV27 and J is TRBJ2-3, with 9 bases lining up with TRBD1. The CDR3 consists of 15 residues. Germline V gene sequence: CDR1 MNHEY, CDR2 SMNVEV (reference sequence). The ends lost 4 bases at V and 4 bases at J; junction bases unmatched: 6. In DNA form, the CDR3 reads TGTGCCAGCAGTTCACAGGGGGCCGGGGCAGATACGCAGTATTTT. Amino acid sequence: CASSSQGAGADTQYF.

There are many counts of this clonotype. The DNA of the CDR3 is TGTGCCAGCACCTTGGGACTCCCGAGCTCCTACGAGCAGTACTTC. Residues: CASTLGLPSSYEQYF. The chain links TRBV12-3 or TRBV12-4 to TRBJ2-7; D might be TRBD2 (6 bases). CDR3 length: 15 residues. V lost 7 bases and J 0 bases, leaving 16 bases between the germline ends.

The rearrangement joins TRBV19 to TRBJ1-2, with a possible D match to TRBD1 (5 bases). V lost 3 bases and J lost 2, with 10 bases in between. Germline V lookup: CDR1 LNHDA, CDR2 SQIVND (reference sequence). The CDR3 extends over 14 amino acids. The CDR3 DNA reads as TGTGCCAGTAGTATGGGACGGGGGAACTATGGCTACACCTTC. Amino acid sequence: CASSMGRGNYGYTF.

This chain uses TRBV5-1 with TRBJ2-5, with D uncertain. The CDR3 is 11 residues long. Germline CDR1 is SGHRS and CDR2 is YFSETQ. Trimming stripped 8 bases from V and 3 bases from J, with 8 bases between. CDR3 sequence: CASKQEETQYF. The CDR3, as DNA: TGCGCCAGTAAGCAGGAAGAGACCCAGTACTTC.

The chain joins TRBV9 to TRBJ1-1; D remains unclear. This CDR3 spans 15 amino acids. Germline lookup yields CDR1 SGDLS and CDR2 YYNGEE. Trimming removed 2 bases at V and 1 base at J, with 12 bases between. In DNA, the CDR3 is TGTGCCAGCAGCGTGGTCCCAGCCGAGAACACTGAAGCTTTCTTT. The encoded protein is CASSVVPAENTEAFF.

This clonotype has a count of ten or more. The rearrangement links TRBV28 to TRBJ2-2; 13 positions agree with TRBD2. V was pared by 5 bases and J by 1 base, with 7 bases of the junction left unmatched. The CDR3 contains 18 residues. Germline V gives CDR1 MDHEN, CDR2 SYDVKM. This CDR3 reads CASSLGGLAGRNTGELFF. The CDR3 DNA is TGTGCCAGCAGTCTGGGGGGACTAGCGGGGCGGAACACCGGGGAGCTGTTTTTT.

In this sample, this clonotype turned up a few times. The chain links TRBV20-1 to TRBJ2-7, with 8 bases lining up with TRBD1. The germline CDR1 and CDR2 sequences are DFQATT and SNEGSKA (reference sequence). Trimming took 0 bases from V and 3 from J; bases not matched to a gene: 10. This CDR3 spans 16 amino acids. The CDR3 DNA is TGCAGTGCTAGAGATGTACCGGGACAGGTGGACTACGAGCAGTACTTC. This encodes CSARDVPGQVDYEQYF.

This clonotype has ten or more counts. The chain employs TRBV12-3 or TRBV12-4 and TRBJ2-7; 14 positions match TRBD2. V lost 5 bases to trimming and J lost 3 bases; unmatched junction nucleotides: 6. The CDR3 runs 16 residues. CDR3 residues: CASSPRLAGGGYEQYF. The CDR3 nucleotides read TGTGCCAGCAGTCCCAGACTAGCGGGAGGGGGCTACGAGCAGTACTTC.